This T cell receptor beta chain was found in a study of T cells after yellow fever vaccination (dated by TCRdb to the late 2010s). With respect to the entire study: The SMART-Seq v4 Ultra Low Input RNA kit was used to prepare libraries from fractions with low cell numbers. Bulk TCR alpha and beta repertoires were sequenced longitudinally to track T-cell clones before and after primary and booster YFV17D yellow fever vaccination. Two healthy male donors, one aged 18 to 30 and one aged 30 to 40 years, made up the cohort. Bulk PBMC replicates and cell subsets were isolated from blood drawn at multiple timepoints before and after both primary and secondary immunization. Beyond this particular receptor, the publication reports: Because only a couple of donors were included in the study, the extent to which the findings can be generalized is limited. The secondary T-cell response was found to be weaker but faster than the primary response, with a peak reached on day 5 rather than on day 15. Because abundant contaminating clonotypes from the bulk population could be contained in FACS-sorted repertoires, computational filtering was required. A small fraction of clonotypes appeared in both the CD4 and CD8 compartments, likely as a result of convergent recombination. After the booster, most clones that had expanded after primary vaccination were detected again (around 95% of CD4 and more than 80% of CD8), suggesting broad maintenance of memory.

TCR cDNA was synthesized by 5'RACE template switching, which introduced a universal primer site and unique molecular identifiers. cDNA synthesis was primed from both the TCR alpha and TCR beta constant segments. Libraries were amplified in two PCR steps, with sample barcodes and sequencing adapters added in the second step. Sequencing of libraries was done on Illumina HiSeq 2500 (2x100 bp) or NovaSeq (2x150 bp). The paper's data handling went like this. MIGEC handled demultiplexing of reads and collapsing into UMI consensus sequences, while MiXCR performed V(D)J alignment. Using edgeR on replicate PBMC samples, clonotypes were called vaccine-responding if FDR was below 0.01 and the log2 fold change was above 5 up to day 15. Each bulk clonotype was labeled CD4 or CD8 based on which sequenced repertoire, CD4 or CD8, contained the clonotype at higher abundance. TCRdb took the public reads, trimmed them with fastp at Q25, ran MiXCR for clone calling and kept in-frame beta chains. When rows share a CDR3 protein, they turn into one entry using the most common DNA and genes. These V and J calls derive from TCRdb rather than the authors' analysis. In this sample the table shows 450,000 to 650,000 distinct CDR3 sequences, about a fifth of which occur a single time. Clones ranked in the top ten supply about 15% of the sample.

According to the study, the label for this sample's treatment or condition signals: live attenuated yellow fever vaccine strain. Two biological replicates of bulk PBMCs were collected at each blood-draw timepoint. A standard Ficoll-Paque protocol was used to isolate PBMCs from peripheral blood. TriZol was used to extract RNA from bulk PBMCs, CD4 and CD8 fractions, and dextramer-positive and dextramer-negative fractions. From the germline V gene, CDR1 is SGHRS and CDR2 is YFSETQ. From cysteine to phenylalanine, the CDR3 is 15 amino acids long. Of all the DNA, just the CDR3 is kept, 45 bases in frame from base 1. V is pared back by 0 bases and J by 5 bases, with 15 bases lying between the germline termini. This clonotype appeared a few times. Its binding antigen is unknown. The record has no base qualities; no much larger clone is one base away.

The origin of this receptor is a man aged 18 to 29 who received the YFV17D yellow fever vaccine. The material sequenced was PBMCs, taken roughly 23 days after the first yellow fever vaccination. The rearrangement combines TRBV5-1 with TRBJ2-7; too little of a D gene remains to name it. In nucleotides, the sequence is TGCGCCAGCAGCTTGGGGTTGCCAAGAGGCCACGAGCAGTACTTC. The encoded protein is CASSLGLPRGHEQYF. The entire variable domain, with the stretches around the CDR3 drawn from the reference TRBV5-1 and TRBJ2-7 proteins, is KAGVTQTPRYLIKTRGQQVTLSCSPISGHRSVSWYQQTPGQGLQFLFEYFSETQRNKGNFPGRFSGRQFSNSRSEMNVSTLELGDSALYLCASSLGLPRGHEQYFGPGTRLTVT.